This paragraph covers one TCR beta chain sequence. Its specificity is not known. Researchers ran the PCR with 60 Vbeta and 13 Jbeta primers. Generated by immunoSEQ multiplex PCR, the TCRdb table keeps only in-frame clones and is missing some. Of tens of thousands of clones listed, approximately 67% were seen once; the top ten hold more than 2%. Donors in the study were healthy people who gave bone marrow. CDR1 is SGHTA and CDR2 is FQGNSA in the germline V gene. This CDR3 has 15 amino acids. The V and J ends lost 4 bases and 7 bases respectively, with 16 bases between them. This entry belongs to a study of cytomegalovirus exposure and HLA in healthy donors. Looking at the study overall: From 150 million to 200 million T cells, an earlier analysis saw approximately 110 million unique TCR beta sequences.

The study, taken as a whole, reports: High specificity and sensitivity for cytomegalovirus status were reported for the classifier.

This chain links TRBV7-2 with TRBJ1-4; D may be TRBD1 (6 bases). Input material: PBMCs. The clonotype was recovered from a woman aged 25 to 39 in good health and CMV-seronegative. CDR3 residues: CASSYGRGGFEKLFF. CDR3 coding DNA: TGTGCCAGCAGCTATGGTAGAGGGGGTTTTGAAAAACTGTTTTTT.